A selection of T cell receptor beta chains follows, all from one sample in a study of blood T cell repertoires in COVID-19. Libraries were prepared by immunoSEQ multiplex PCR; TCRdb keeps only in-frame clonotypes and omits some of them. Seen here are roughly 150,000 clones, roughly nine tenths observed once, and the top ten hold roughly 13%. The source material was peripheral blood. These receptors originate from a man aged 18 to 29 with COVID-19, enrolled during active disease. Each CDR3 is given with its conserved first and last residue. The D gene is left open where the match is weak. A clone size is listed for some rows: how often the clone was seen (once, few, many), or a class if it is expanded.

>-|15|TRBJ2-1|TRBV5-4|-
CASSWDGTSYNEQFF
TGTGCCAGCAGCTGGGACGGGACATCCTACAATGAGCAGTTCTTC
>-|17|TRBJ2-5|TRBV4-3|TRBD1
CASSQVLGDRSLETQYF
TGCGCCAGCAGCCAAGTATTGGGGGACAGGTCCTTGGAGACCCAGTACTTC
>-|20|TRBJ1-2|TRBV4-2|-
CASSQKALPPFSRGGYGYTF
TGTGCCAGCAGCCAAAAGGCCCTACCGCCCTTCAGCAGGGGTGGCTATGGCTACACCTTC
>-|14|TRBJ2-5|TRBV27|-
CASSLSRGSETQYF
TGTGCCAGCAGTTTATCTCGAGGGTCAGAGACCCAGTACTTC
>-|17|TRBJ2-1|TRBV19|TRBD1
CASSIAPDRANYNEQFF
TGTGCCAGTAGTATAGCCCCCGACAGGGCTAACTACAATGAGCAGTTCTTC
>-|15|TRBJ2-6|TRBV2|-
CASSGAGSGANVLTF
TGTGCCAGCAGTGGGGCGGGCTCTGGGGCCAACGTCCTGACTTTC
>-|13|TRBJ1-1|TRBV19|-
CASSNQKHTEAFF
TGTGCCAGTAGTAACCAGAAACACACTGAAGCTTTCTTT
>-|15|TRBJ2-7|TRBV6-6|-
CASSYPQGKGDEQYF
TGTGCCAGCAGTTACCCGCAGGGTAAAGGAGACGAGCAGTACTTC
>-|14|TRBJ2-7|TRBV3-1/TRBV3-2|TRBD2
CASSPGTSANEQYF
TGTGCCAGCAGCCCCGGGACTAGCGCGAACGAGCAGTACTTC
>once|14|TRBJ1-1|TRBV28|TRBD1
CASSPTGGGTEAFF
TGTGCCAGCAGTCCCACAGGGGGCGGGACTGAAGCTTTCTTT
>-|14|TRBJ2-3|TRBV28|-
CASSFATPGDTQYF
TGTGCCAGCAGTTTTGCGACGCCAGGAGATACGCAGTATTTT
>-|12|TRBJ1-5|TRBV30|-
CAWSSSIMPQHF
TGTGCCTGGAGTTCTTCTATCATGCCCCAGCATTTT
>-|15|TRBJ1-1|TRBV14|-
CASSQASIMNTEAFF
TGTGCCAGCAGCCAAGCCTCTATAATGAACACTGAAGCTTTCTTT
>-|15|TRBJ2-6|TRBV6-1|-
CASSEDSSGANVLTF
TGTGCCAGCAGTGAAGACAGCTCTGGGGCCAACGTCCTGACTTTC
>once|19|TRBJ2-7|TRBV3-1/TRBV3-2|-
CASSQGTDSFPPFEYEQYF
TGTGCCAGCAGCCAAGGAACCGACTCCTTTCCCCCCTTTGAGTACGAGCAGTACTTC
>-|13|TRBJ1-2|TRBV7-8|-
CASSRDSNYGYTF
TGTGCCAGCAGCAGAGACAGCAACTATGGCTACACCTTC
>-|14|TRBJ2-3|TRBV9|-
CASSVGSSTDTQYF
TGTGCCAGCAGCGTAGGTAGTAGCACAGATACGCAGTATTTT
>-|13|TRBJ1-1|TRBV27|-
CASSWGYNTEAFF
TGTGCCAGCAGTTGGGGCTACAACACTGAAGCTTTCTTT
>-|15|TRBJ2-1|TRBV28|-
CASSLELRVYNEQFF
TGTGCCAGCAGTTTGGAGTTGCGGGTTTACAATGAGCAGTTCTTC
>-|15|TRBJ2-7|TRBV5-4|TRBD2
CASSLGLAGVSEQYF
TGTGCCAGCAGCTTGGGACTAGCGGGAGTCTCCGAGCAGTACTTC
>-|15|TRBJ2-3|TRBV6-4|TRBD2
CASREPSGGTDTQYF
TGTGCCAGCAGGGAGCCTAGCGGAGGCACAGATACGCAGTATTTT
>few|15|TRBJ1-5|TRBV19|-
CASSIVAGSRQPQHF
TGTGCCAGTAGTATAGTGGCAGGGTCTCGACAGCCCCAGCATTTT
>-|17|TRBJ2-3|TRBV4-1|TRBD2
CASSQALGLAGDDTQYF
TGCGCCAGCAGCCAAGCTTTGGGACTAGCGGGAGACGATACGCAGTATTTT
>-|16|TRBJ2-3|TRBV19|TRBD2
CASTSQRGLSTDTQYF
TGTGCCAGTACCTCACAGCGGGGACTCTCCACAGATACGCAGTATTTT
>-|16|TRBJ1-1|TRBV18|TRBD1
CASSADRGPMNTEAFF
TGTGCCAGCTCAGCAGACAGGGGTCCCATGAACACTGAAGCTTTCTTT
>-|15|TRBJ2-7|TRBV11-2|-
CASSPARTEFYEQYF
TGTGCCAGCAGCCCCGCTAGGACAGAGTTCTACGAGCAGTACTTC
>once|12|TRBJ1-2|TRBV6-5|-
CASSYGGHGYTF
TGTGCCAGCAGTTACGGGGGCCATGGCTACACCTTC
>-|15|TRBJ1-4|TRBV7-6|TRBD1
CASSSADRDDEKLFF
TGTGCCAGCAGCTCCGCCGACAGGGACGATGAAAAACTGTTTTTT